Shown below are 30 T cell receptor beta chains from a single sample sequenced in a study of CD8 T cells in ankylosing spondylitis. Study conclusions and caveats: What seemed typical of ankylosing spondylitis blood was a TCR beta motif built from several highly homologous variants.

TCRdb re-called the 5' RACE reads through MiXCR, storing one row per CDR3 protein. The sample lists hundreds of thousands of distinct CDR3 sequences; 10% to 15% were seen once. These receptors' targets are unknown. Specimen: blood, either unsorted or a sorted T cell fraction (not recorded which). These receptors were collected from a male donor with ankylosing spondylitis.

CDR3 sequence (DNA): TGCAGTGCTAGAGAAGACAGTTATGAGGACACTGAAGCTTTCTTT. It specifies CSAREDSYEDTEAFF. The genes are TRBV20-1 and TRBJ1-1, with D possibly matching TRBD1 (5 bases). Deletions cut 0 bases from V and 3 bases from J, with 14 bases between. The CDR3 covers 15 residues. From germline, CDR1 is DFQATT and CDR2 SNEGSKA (reference sequence).

This clonotype was recorded a few times. The rearrangement joins TRBV20-1 to TRBJ2-1; D may be TRBD1 or TRBD2 (5 bases each). This CDR3 contains 12 residues. The V gene lost 6 bases and the J gene lost 8 bases, with 14 bases spanning the gap. The germline V gene has CDR1 DFQATT and CDR2 SNEGSKA (reference sequence). DNA for the CDR3: TGCAGTGCAGTCCGGGACCATGATGAGCAGTTCTTC. Encoded protein: CSAVRDHDEQFF.

This clonotype turned up a few times. DNA for the CDR3: TGCGCCAGCAGCTTGGTACAGGGATTGGGCAAGACCCAGTACTTC. Translating it yields CASSLVQGLGKTQYF. The chain joins TRBV5-1 to TRBJ2-5; possibly TRBD1 for D (6 bases). In germline, CDR1 is SGHRS, CDR2 YFSETQ. The V end lost 0 bases, the J end lost 6 bases, and 15 bases lay between the germline ends. The CDR3 runs 15 residues.

The V call is TRBV5-1, the J call TRBJ1-2; no reliable D call. V was trimmed by 0 bases and J by 6 bases, leaving 9 bases between them. The CDR3 length is 13 residues. Germline assignment: CDR1 SGHRS and CDR2 YFSETQ. The CDR3: CASSLGRLNGYTF. CDR3 in DNA: TGCGCCAGCAGCTTGGGGAGACTGAATGGCTACACCTTC.

There are a few counts of this clonotype. The chain combines TRBV20-1 with TRBJ2-1, with 9 bases that match TRBD2. The germline V gene encodes CDR1 DFQATT and CDR2 SNEGSKA (reference sequence). The CDR3 has 16 residues. Trimming took 1 base from V and 0 from J; bases not matched to a gene: 4. CDR3 in amino acids: CSARVAGASSYNEQFF. The CDR3 nucleotides are TGCAGTGCTAGAGTAGCGGGAGCTAGCTCCTACAATGAGCAGTTCTTC.

This clonotype has at least ten counts. The J gene is TRBJ2-1, the V gene TRBV20-1; the D gene is possibly TRBD2 (5 bases). The germline V gene encodes CDR1 DFQATT and CDR2 SNEGSKA (reference sequence). V was trimmed by 3 bases and J by 3 bases, leaving 12 bases between them. There are 14 residues in the CDR3. CDR3: CSASLAGYYNEQFF. CDR3 in DNA: TGCAGTGCTAGTCTCGCGGGTTACTACAATGAGCAGTTCTTC.

This clonotype was observed a single time. The rearrangement uses TRBV5-8 and TRBJ2-3; D is possibly TRBD1 (6 bases). The CDR3 spans 17 residues. V lost 0 bases and J 7 bases, leaving 21 bases between the germline ends. CDR1 and CDR2 from the germline V gene are SGHTS and YDEGEE. CDR3 in DNA: TGTGCCAGCAGCTTGGGATCAGGGGCGGGCGCCCCTAATACGCAGTATTTT. Translating it yields CASSLGSGAGAPNTQYF.

This clonotype was found a few times. This chain joins TRBV10-3 and TRBJ2-5; a possible D gene is TRBD2 (7 bases). The V and J ends lost 6 bases and 5 bases respectively, with 16 bases between them. There are 14 residues in the CDR3. Germline V gene data show CDR1 as ENHRY and CDR2 as SYGVKD. The CDR3, as DNA: TGTGCCATCAGATTAGGGGGGGCCCCGGAGACCCAGTACTTC. It yields the protein CAIRLGGAPETQYF.

This clonotype was seen many times. The chain uses TRBV6-6 and TRBJ2-3; D ambiguous. CDR3 length: 12 residues. Germline V gene sequence: CDR1 MNHNY, CDR2 SVGAGI (reference sequence). The V gene lost 0 bases and the J gene lost 9 bases, with 7 bases spanning the gap. CDR3: CASSYSPGTQYF. The CDR3 DNA reads as TGTGCCAGCAGTTACTCCCCCGGCACGCAGTATTTT.

The chain couples TRBV11-2 to TRBJ1-6; possible D gene TRBD1, 6 bases. In germline, CDR1 is SGHAT, CDR2 FQNNGV. V was cut by 4 bases and J by 1 base, with 17 bases left in between. The CDR3 runs to 18 residues. CDR3 protein: CASSSRTARESYNSPLHF. The CDR3, as DNA: TGTGCCAGCAGCTCCCGGACAGCCCGGGAGTCCTATAATTCACCCCTCCACTTT.

V and J are TRBV7-2 and TRBJ2-7; 7 nucleotides agree with TRBD1. Germline trimming cut 1 base from V and 3 bases from J; bases unmatched to any gene: 6. The germline V gene has CDR1 SGHTA and CDR2 FQGNSA. This CDR3 is 15 amino acids long. Here the CDR3 reads CASSLEMAGGYEQYF. As DNA, the CDR3 is TGTGCCAGCAGCTTAGAGATGGCAGGGGGCTACGAGCAGTACTTC. Complete variable domain (other parts from reference TRBV7-2 and TRBJ2-7): GAGVSQSPSNKVTEKGKDVELRCDPISGHTALYWYRQSLGQGLEFLIYFQGNSAPDKSGLPSDRFSAERTGGSVSTLTIQRTQQEDSAVYLCASSLEMAGGYEQYFGPGTRLTVT.

This clonotype was seen ten or more times. The chain employs TRBV5-1 and TRBJ1-5, with TRBD1 matching 10 bases. V lost 3 bases to trimming and J lost 4 bases; unmatched junction nucleotides: 1. This CDR3 region has 14 residues. Germline values: CDR1 SGHRS, CDR2 YFSETQ. CDR3 nucleotide sequence: TGCGCCAGCAGCTGGGGACAGGGGAATCAGCCCCAGCATTTT. Protein: CASSWGQGNQPQHF. The entire variable domain, with the rest obtained from reference TRBV5-1 and TRBJ1-5, is as follows: KAGVTQTPRYLIKTRGQQVTLSCSPISGHRSVSWYQQTPGQGLQFLFEYFSETQRNKGNFPGRFSGRQFSNSRSEMNVSTLELGDSALYLCASSWGQGNQPQHFGDGTRLSIL.

This clonotype was recorded many times. The gene calls are TRBV10-3 and TRBJ1-1; tentative D call: TRBD1 (5 bases). V was pared by 6 bases and J by 11 bases, with 16 bases between. CDR3 length equals 12 residues. Per germline, CDR1 ENHRY and CDR2 SYGVKD. DNA of the CDR3: TGTGCCATCAGGTCGGGGGGGAACGAGGCTTTCTTT. Translation: CAIRSGGNEAFF.

For this clonotype: One end of the junction varies from germline; a read error may be responsible. V is TRBV20-1 and J is TRBJ2-3, with D possibly matching TRBD2 (7 bases). From germline, CDR1 is DFQATT and CDR2 SNEGSKA (reference sequence). The CDR3 runs 18 residues. The CDR3 DNA follows: TGCTGTGCTAGAGATCAAAGGGGGAGGGGTTTTCCGGGAGATACGCAGTATTTT. It specifies CCARDQRGRGFPGDTQYF.

This chain links TRBV7-2 with TRBJ2-5, with TRBD2 matching over 8 bases. CDR3 length equals 13 residues. Germline CDR1 reads SGHTA; CDR2 reads FQGNSA. The ends lost 5 bases at V and 7 bases at J; junction bases unmatched: 6. DNA of the CDR3: TGTGCCAGCAGCGTTAGCGGGAACGGGACCCAGTACTTC. Amino acids: CASSVSGNGTQYF.

The CDR3 DNA is TGCGCCAGCGGTGGACAGGGGATGTACAATGAGCAGTTCTTC. Its translation is CASGGQGMYNEQFF. The gene calls are TRBV5-1 and TRBJ2-1; 9 bases match TRBD1. Germline-derived CDR1 and CDR2 are SGHRS and YFSETQ. There are 14 residues in the CDR3. V trimming: 7 bases; J trimming: 4 bases; junction bases outside the gene matches: 6.

This clonotype has just a few counts. The chain employs TRBV4-3 and TRBJ2-7; maybe TRBD1 (8 bases). The CDR3 has 14 residues. Germline loops: CDR1 LGHNA, CDR2 YSLEER. V was pared by 5 bases and J by 6 bases, with 17 bases between. CDR3 nucleotides: TGCGCCAGCAGCTCAGTGGACAGGGAGGGCGAGCAGTACTTC. Translation: CASSSVDREGEQYF.

This clonotype was detected ten times or more. The V and J genes are TRBV29-1 and TRBJ2-5, with 9 nucleotides matching TRBD2. In germline, CDR1 is SQVTM, CDR2 ANQGSEA. CDR3 length equals 14 residues. V trimming: 6 bases; J trimming: 5 bases; junction bases outside the gene matches: 10. CDR3 bases: TGCAGCGTGTACGGGACTAGCCTCGCGGAGACCCAGTACTTC. Its translation is CSVYGTSLAETQYF. The entire variable domain, with the rest obtained from reference TRBV29-1 and TRBJ2-5, is as follows: SAVISQKPSRDICQRGTSLTIQCQVDSQVTMMFWYRQQPGQSLTLIATANQGSEATYESGFVIDKFPISRPNLTFSTLTVSNMSPEDSSIYLCSVYGTSLAETQYFGPGTRLLVL.

This clonotype came up a few times. The chain couples TRBV20-1 to TRBJ2-7; TRBD2 matches 12 bases. Looked up from germline, CDR1 is DFQATT and CDR2 is SNEGSKA (reference sequence). This CDR3 contains 14 residues. The CDR3 reads CSAPGLAGSYEQYF. In DNA form, the CDR3 reads TGCAGCGCACCCGGACTAGCGGGATCCTACGAGCAGTACTTC.

This clonotype was counted ten times or more. V gene TRBV20-1 combines with J gene TRBJ2-1, with 9 bases aligning to TRBD2. There are 18 residues in the CDR3. V lost 1 base, J lost 0 bases, and 10 bases stayed unmatched. The germline CDR1 and CDR2 sequences are DFQATT and SNEGSKA (reference sequence). Here the CDR3 reads CSARGFDAGGSSYNEQFF. The DNA of the CDR3 is TGCAGTGCTAGAGGATTCGACGCGGGAGGGAGCTCCTACAATGAGCAGTTCTTC.

In its sample, this clonotype was seen a few times. This chain joins TRBV6-2 or TRBV6-3 and TRBJ2-5; D might be TRBD1 or TRBD2, each matching 5 bases. Looked up from germline, CDR1 is MNHEY and CDR2 is SVGEGT. The CDR3 is 16 amino acids. V was pared by 2 bases and J by 5 bases, with 18 bases between. The DNA for the CDR3 is TGTGCCAGCAGTTACCGATCCGGGACCCCAGGGGAGACCCAGTACTTC. Protein sequence: CASSYRSGTPGETQYF.

The rearrangement uses TRBV6-5 and TRBJ2-7; D remains ambiguous. This CDR3 contains 15 residues. From germline, CDR1 is MNHEY and CDR2 SVGAGI. V was trimmed by 0 bases and J by 2 bases, leaving 11 bases between them. The CDR3 loop reads CASSYSITSAYEQYF. CDR3 DNA sequence: TGTGCCAGCAGTTACTCGATAACTTCTGCCTACGAGCAGTACTTC.

CDR3 region: CASSLVSRSGYTF. The CDR3 DNA reads as TGTGCCAGCAGTTTAGTTTCCCGTTCTGGCTACACCTTC. The chain combines TRBV28 with TRBJ1-2; no firm D call. This CDR3 region has 13 residues. The V end lost 2 bases, the J end lost 7 bases, and 11 bases lay between the germline ends. The germline V gene encodes CDR1 MDHEN and CDR2 SYDVKM.

The chain employs TRBV11-2 and TRBJ2-1, with TRBD2 identical over 7 bases. The CDR3 is 13 amino acids. The trim removed 3 bases at V and 8 bases at J, leaving 4 bases unmatched. The germline CDR1 and CDR2 sequences are SGHAT and FQNNGV. The CDR3 sequence is CASSLGGDDEQFF. The CDR3 DNA follows: TGTGCCAGCAGCTTGGGGGGGGACGATGAGCAGTTCTTC.

Only a few counts were recorded for this clonotype. The chain links TRBV12-3 or TRBV12-4 to TRBJ1-5; tentative D call: TRBD1 (5 bases). Trimming removed 1 base from V and 9 bases from J, with 10 bases in between. This CDR3 region has 13 residues. The CDR3 nucleotides are TGTGCCAGCAGTTTAGGACAGACTCTGCCCCAGCATTTT. Its translation: CASSLGQTLPQHF.

V is TRBV6-1 and J is TRBJ1-6, with 7 bases identical to TRBD1. V gave up 6 bases and J gave up 9 bases; unmatched junction bases: 11. This CDR3 is 15 amino acids long. Germline V gene data show CDR1 as MNHNS and CDR2 as SASEGT. The CDR3 nucleotides are TGTGCCAGCAGCCTTCTAGACAGGGAGGCTTCACCCCTCCACTTT. Its protein is CASSLLDREASPLHF.

This clonotype appeared a few times. The chain is built from TRBV5-5 and TRBJ2-3; D may be TRBD2 (5 bases). The CDR3 contains 13 residues. Deletions cut 6 bases from V and 7 bases from J, with 15 bases between. Germline CDR1 SGHKS, CDR2 YYEKEE (reference sequence). CDR3: CASTLGVGYTQYF. The DNA of the CDR3 is TGTGCCAGCACCCTGGGAGTAGGGTATACGCAGTATTTT.

The chain employs TRBV12-3 or TRBV12-4 and TRBJ2-2; D may match TRBD1 or TRBD2 (5 bases each). CDR3 size: 14 residues. V was cut by 10 bases and J by 5 bases, with 17 bases left in between. In DNA, the CDR3 is TGTGCCATCCCGGGACCCAGTGGGACCGGGGAGCTGTTTTTT. Translated: CAIPGPSGTGELFF.

The V gene is TRBV11-3, the J gene TRBJ1-1, with a tentative D call TRBD1 (5 bases). Germline CDR1 SGHNT, CDR2 YENEEA. Trimming shortened V by 4 bases and J by 0 bases, and 15 bases separated the two germline ends. The CDR3 totals 16 residues. CDR3 in DNA: TGTGCCAGCAGCTCATGGGGCAGCAGCCTGAACACTGAAGCTTTCTTT. This codes for CASSSWGSSLNTEAFF.

This clonotype was counted at least ten times. The chain recombines TRBV20-1 with TRBJ2-3, with a weak D call TRBD1 (6 bases). This CDR3 spans 15 amino acids. In germline, CDR1 is DFQATT, CDR2 SNEGSKA (reference sequence). With 3 bases removed from V and 0 bases from J, the gap between germline ends came to 13 bases. CDR3 sequence (DNA): TGCAGTGCTAGGGATGGACAGACAAGCACAGATACGCAGTATTTT. Translation gives CSARDGQTSTDTQYF.